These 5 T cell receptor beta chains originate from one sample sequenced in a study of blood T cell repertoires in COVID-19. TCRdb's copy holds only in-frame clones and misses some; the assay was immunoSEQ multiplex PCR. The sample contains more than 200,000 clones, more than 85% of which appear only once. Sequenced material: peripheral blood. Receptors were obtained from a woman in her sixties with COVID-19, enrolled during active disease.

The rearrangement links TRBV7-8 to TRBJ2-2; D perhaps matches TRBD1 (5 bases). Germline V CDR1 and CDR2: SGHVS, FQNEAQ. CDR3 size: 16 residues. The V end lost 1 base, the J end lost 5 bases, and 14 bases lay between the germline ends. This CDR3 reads CASSLEYRLGTGELFF. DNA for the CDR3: TGTGCCAGCAGCTTAGAGTACAGGTTGGGAACCGGGGAGCTGTTTTTT.

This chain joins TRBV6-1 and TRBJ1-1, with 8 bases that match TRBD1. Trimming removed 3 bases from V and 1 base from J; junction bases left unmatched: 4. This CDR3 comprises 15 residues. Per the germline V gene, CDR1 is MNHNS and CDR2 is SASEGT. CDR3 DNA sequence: TGTGCCAGCAGTGAGCAGGGGGCATGGAACACTGAAGCTTTCTTT. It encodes CASSEQGAWNTEAFF.

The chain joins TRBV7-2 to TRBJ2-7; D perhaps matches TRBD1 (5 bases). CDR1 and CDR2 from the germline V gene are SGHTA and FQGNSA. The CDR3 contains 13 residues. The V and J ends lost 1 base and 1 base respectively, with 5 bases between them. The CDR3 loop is CASSLDRSYEQYF. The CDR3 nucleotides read TGTGCCAGCAGCTTAGACAGGTCCTACGAGCAGTACTTC.

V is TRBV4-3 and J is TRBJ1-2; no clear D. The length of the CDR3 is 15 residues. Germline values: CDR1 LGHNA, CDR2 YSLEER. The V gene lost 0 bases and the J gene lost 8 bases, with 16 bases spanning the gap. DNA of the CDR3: TGCGCCAGCAGCCAAGATCTGGCAGGCTATCAAGGCTACACCTTC. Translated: CASSQDLAGYQGYTF.

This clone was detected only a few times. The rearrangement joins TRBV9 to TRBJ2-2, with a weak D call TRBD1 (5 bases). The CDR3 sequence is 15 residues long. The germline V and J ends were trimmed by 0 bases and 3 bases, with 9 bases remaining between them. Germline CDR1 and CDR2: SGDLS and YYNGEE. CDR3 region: CASSVAAGYTGELFF. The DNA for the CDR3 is TGTGCCAGCAGCGTAGCGGCAGGGTACACCGGGGAGCTGTTTTTT.